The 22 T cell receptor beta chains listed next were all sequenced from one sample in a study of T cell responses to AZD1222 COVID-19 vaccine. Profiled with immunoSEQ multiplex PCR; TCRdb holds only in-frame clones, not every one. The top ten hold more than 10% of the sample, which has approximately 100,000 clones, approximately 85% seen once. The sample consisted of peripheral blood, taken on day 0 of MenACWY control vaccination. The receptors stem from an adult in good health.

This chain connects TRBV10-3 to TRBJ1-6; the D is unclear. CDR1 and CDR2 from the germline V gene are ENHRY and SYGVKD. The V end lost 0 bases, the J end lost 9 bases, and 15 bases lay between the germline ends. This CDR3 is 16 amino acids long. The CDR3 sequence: CAISESSPEVGSPLHF. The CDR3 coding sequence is TGTGCCATCAGTGAGTCGAGTCCCGAGGTTGGTTCACCCCTCCACTTT.

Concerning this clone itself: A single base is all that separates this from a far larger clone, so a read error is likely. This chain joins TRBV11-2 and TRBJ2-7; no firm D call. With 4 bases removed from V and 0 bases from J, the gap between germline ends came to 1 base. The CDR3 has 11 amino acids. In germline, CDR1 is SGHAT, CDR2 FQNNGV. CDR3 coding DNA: TGTGCCAGCAGCTACTCCTACGAGCAGTACTTC. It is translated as CASSYSYEQYF.

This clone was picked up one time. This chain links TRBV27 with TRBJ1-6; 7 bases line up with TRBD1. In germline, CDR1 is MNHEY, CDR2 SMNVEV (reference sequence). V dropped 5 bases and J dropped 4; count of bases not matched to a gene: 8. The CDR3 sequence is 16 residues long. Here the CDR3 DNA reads TGTGCCAGCAGTGCGGACAGGTCTCTGTATAATTCACCCCTCCACTTT. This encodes CASSADRSLYNSPLHF.

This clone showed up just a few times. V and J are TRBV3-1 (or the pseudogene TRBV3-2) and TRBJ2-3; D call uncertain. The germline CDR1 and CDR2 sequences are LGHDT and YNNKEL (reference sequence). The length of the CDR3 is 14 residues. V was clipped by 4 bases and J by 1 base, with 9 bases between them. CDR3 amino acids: CASSLSAGTDTQYF. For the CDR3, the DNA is TGTGCCAGCAGCCTATCGGCGGGCACAGATACGCAGTATTTT.

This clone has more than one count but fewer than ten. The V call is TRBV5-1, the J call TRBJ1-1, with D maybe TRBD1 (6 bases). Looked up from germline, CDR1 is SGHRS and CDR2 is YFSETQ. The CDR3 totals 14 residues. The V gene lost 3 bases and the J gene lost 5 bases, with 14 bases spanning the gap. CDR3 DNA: TGCGCCAGCAGCTCGGGGGCAGGGCGAACTGAAGCTTTCTTT. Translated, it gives CASSSGAGRTEAFF.

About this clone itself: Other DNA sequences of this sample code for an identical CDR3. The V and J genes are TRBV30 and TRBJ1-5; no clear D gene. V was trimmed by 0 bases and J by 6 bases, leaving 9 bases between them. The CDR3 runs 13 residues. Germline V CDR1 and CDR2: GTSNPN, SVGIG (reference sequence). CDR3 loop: CAWSVTGGQPQHF. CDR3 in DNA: TGTGCCTGGAGTGTAACCGGAGGTCAGCCCCAGCATTTT.

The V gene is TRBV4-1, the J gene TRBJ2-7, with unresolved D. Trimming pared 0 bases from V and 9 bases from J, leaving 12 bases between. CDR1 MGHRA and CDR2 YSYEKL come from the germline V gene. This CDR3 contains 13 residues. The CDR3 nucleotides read TGCGCCAGCAGCCAAGATAACCCCGGGCGGCAGTACTTC. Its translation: CASSQDNPGRQYF.

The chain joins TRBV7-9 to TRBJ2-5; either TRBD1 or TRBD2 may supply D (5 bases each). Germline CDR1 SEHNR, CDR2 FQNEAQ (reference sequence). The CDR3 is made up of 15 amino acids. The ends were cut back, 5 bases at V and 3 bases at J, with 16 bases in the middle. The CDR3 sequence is CASSPGARREETQYF. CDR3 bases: TGTGCCAGCAGCCCCGGGGCCCGGCGGGAAGAGACCCAGTACTTC.

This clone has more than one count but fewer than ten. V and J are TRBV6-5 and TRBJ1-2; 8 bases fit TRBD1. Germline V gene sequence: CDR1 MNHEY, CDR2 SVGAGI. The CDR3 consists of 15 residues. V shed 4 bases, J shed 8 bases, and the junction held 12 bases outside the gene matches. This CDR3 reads CASSSPGQGVRGYTF. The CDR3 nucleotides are TGTGCCAGCAGTTCCCCTGGACAGGGCGTTAGGGGCTACACCTTC.

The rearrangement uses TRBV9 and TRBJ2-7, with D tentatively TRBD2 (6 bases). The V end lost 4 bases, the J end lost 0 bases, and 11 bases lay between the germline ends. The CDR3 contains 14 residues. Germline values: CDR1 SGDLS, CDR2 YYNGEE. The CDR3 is CASSSGGPSYEQYF. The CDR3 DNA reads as TGTGCCAGCAGCTCCGGGGGACCCTCCTACGAGCAGTACTTC.

This chain's CDR3 is CASARTGQNTEAFF. The CDR3 DNA reads as TGTGCCAGCGCACGGACAGGACAGAACACTGAAGCTTTCTTT. J is TRBJ1-1 and V is TRBV6-5, with 7 bases lining up with TRBD1. The CDR3 runs 14 residues. V lost 8 bases and J lost 1; bases outside the gene matches: 7. The germline gives CDR1 MNHEY, CDR2 SVGAGI.

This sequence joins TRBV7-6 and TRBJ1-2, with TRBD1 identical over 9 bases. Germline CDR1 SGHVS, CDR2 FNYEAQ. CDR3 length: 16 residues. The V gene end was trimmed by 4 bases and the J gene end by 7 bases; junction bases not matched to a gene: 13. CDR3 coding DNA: TGTGCCAGCAGCTCCCTATCCGGGACAGGGAATCGTGGCTACACCTTC. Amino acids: CASSSLSGTGNRGYTF.

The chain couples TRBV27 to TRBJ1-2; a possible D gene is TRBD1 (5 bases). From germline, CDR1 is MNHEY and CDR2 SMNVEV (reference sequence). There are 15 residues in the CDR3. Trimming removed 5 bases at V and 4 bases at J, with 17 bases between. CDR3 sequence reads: CASSPYGAVSYGYTF. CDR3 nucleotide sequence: TGTGCCAGCAGTCCTTACGGGGCGGTTAGCTATGGCTACACCTTC.

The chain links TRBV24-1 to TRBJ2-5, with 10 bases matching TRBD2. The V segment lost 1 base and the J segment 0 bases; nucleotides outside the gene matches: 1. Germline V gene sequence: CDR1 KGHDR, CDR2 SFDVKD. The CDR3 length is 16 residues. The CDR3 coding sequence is TGTGCCACCAGTGATTTCACTAGCGGGAACCAAGAGACCCAGTACTTC. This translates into CATSDFTSGNQETQYF.

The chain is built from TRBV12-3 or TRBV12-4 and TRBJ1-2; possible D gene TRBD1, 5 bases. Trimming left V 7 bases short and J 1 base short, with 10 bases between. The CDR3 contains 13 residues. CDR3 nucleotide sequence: TGTGCCAGCAACCAAGGGGTTAACTATGGCTACACCTTC. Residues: CASNQGVNYGYTF.

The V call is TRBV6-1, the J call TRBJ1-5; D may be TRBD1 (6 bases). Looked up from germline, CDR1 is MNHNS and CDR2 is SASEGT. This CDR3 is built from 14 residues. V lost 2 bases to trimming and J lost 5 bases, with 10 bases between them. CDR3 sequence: CASSELDRDQPQHF. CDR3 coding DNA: TGTGCCAGCAGTGAATTGGACAGAGATCAGCCCCAGCATTTT.

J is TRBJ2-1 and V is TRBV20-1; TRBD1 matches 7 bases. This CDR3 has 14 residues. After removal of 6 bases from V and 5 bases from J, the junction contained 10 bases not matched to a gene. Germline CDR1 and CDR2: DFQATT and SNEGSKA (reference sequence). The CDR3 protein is CSASKGQSDNEQFF. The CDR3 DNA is TGCAGTGCCAGTAAGGGACAGTCGGACAATGAGCAGTTCTTC.

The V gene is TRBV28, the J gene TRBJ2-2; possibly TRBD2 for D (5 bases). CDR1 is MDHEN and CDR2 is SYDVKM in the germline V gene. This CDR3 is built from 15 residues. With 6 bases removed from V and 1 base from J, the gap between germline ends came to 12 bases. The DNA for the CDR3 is TGTGCCAGCAGCGGGCGGGTCTTGAACACCGGGGAGCTGTTTTTT. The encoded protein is CASSGRVLNTGELFF.

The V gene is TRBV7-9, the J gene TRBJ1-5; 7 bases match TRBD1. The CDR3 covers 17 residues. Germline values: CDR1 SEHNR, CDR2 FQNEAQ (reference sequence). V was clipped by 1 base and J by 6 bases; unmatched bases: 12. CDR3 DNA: TGTGCCAGCAGCTTAGGGATGGGAGGGGGCGAGGGTCAGCCCCAGCATTTT. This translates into CASSLGMGGGEGQPQHF.

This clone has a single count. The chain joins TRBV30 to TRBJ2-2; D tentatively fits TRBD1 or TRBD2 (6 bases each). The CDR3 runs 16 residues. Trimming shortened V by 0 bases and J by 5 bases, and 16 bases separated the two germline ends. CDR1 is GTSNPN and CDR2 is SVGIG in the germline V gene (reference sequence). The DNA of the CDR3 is TGTGCCTGGAGTGTTTTATGGGGGGCGGGGACCGGGGAGCTGTTTTTT. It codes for CAWSVLWGAGTGELFF.

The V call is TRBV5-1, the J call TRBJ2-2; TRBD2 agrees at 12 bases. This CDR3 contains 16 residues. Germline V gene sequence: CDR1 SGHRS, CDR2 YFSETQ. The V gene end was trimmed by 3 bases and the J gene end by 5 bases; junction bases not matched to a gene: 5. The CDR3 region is CASSSSTSGGTGELFF. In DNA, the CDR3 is TGCGCCAGCAGCTCCTCGACTAGCGGGGGTACCGGGGAGCTGTTTTTT.

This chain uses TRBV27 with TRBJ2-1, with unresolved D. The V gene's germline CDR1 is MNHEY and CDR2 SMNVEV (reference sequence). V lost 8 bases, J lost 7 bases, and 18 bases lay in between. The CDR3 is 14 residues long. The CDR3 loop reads CASLPAGGRNEQFF. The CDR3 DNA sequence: TGTGCCAGCCTGCCGGCAGGTGGGCGGAATGAGCAGTTCTTC.